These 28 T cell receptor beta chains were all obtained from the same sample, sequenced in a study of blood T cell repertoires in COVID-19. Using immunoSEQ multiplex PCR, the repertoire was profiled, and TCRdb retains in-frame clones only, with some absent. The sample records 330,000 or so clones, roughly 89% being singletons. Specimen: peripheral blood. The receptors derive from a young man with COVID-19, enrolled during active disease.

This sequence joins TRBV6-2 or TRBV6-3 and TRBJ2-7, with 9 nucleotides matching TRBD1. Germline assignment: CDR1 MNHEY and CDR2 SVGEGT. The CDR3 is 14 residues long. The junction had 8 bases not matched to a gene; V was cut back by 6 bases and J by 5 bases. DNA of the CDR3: TGTGCCAGCAGCTCCAGGACAGGGGTCGACGAGCAGTACTTC. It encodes CASSSRTGVDEQYF.

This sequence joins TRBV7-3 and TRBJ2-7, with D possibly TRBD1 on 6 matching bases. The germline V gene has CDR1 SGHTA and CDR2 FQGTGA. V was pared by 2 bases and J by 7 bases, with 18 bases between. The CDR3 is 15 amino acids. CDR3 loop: CASSLGLTGNKEQYF. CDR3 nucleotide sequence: TGTGCCAGCAGCTTAGGGTTGACAGGAAATAAGGAGCAGTACTTC.

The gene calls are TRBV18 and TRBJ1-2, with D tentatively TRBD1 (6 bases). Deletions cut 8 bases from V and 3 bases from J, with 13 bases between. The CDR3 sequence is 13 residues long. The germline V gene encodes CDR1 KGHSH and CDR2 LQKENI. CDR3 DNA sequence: TGTGCCAGCGGGGTCGCAGGGGACTATGGCTACACCTTC. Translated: CASGVAGDYGYTF.

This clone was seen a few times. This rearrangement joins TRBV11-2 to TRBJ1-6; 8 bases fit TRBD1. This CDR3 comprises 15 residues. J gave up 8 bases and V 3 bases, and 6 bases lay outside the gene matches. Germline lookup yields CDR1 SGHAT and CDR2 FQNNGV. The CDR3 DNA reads TGTGCCAGCAGCTTGTCAGGGGGCCGAGATTCACCCCTCCACTTT. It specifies CASSLSGGRDSPLHF.

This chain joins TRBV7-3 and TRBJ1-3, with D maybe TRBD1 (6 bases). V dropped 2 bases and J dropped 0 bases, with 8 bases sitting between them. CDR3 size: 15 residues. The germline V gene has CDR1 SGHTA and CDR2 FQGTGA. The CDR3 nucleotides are TGTGCCAGCAGCTTATTAGGGGGCTCTGGAAACACCATATATTTT. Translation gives CASSLLGGSGNTIYF.

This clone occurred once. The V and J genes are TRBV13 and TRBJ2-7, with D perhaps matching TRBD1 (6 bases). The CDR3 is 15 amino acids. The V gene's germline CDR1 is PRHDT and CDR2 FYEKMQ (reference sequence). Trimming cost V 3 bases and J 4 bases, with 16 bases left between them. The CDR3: CASSLFIRGGYEQYF. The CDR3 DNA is TGTGCCAGCAGCTTGTTTATCAGGGGCGGGTACGAGCAGTACTTC.

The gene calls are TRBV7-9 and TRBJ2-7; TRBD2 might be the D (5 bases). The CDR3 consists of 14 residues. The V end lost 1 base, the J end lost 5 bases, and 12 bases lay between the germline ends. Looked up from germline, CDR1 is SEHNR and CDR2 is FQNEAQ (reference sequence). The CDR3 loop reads CASSLGVVRDEQYF. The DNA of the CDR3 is TGTGCCAGCAGCTTAGGGGTAGTGAGGGACGAGCAGTACTTC. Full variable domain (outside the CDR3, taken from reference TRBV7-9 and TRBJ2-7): DTGVSQNPRHKITKRGQNVTFRCDPISEHNRLYWYRQTLGQGPEFLTYFQNEAQLEKSRLLSDRFSAERPKGSFSTLEIQRTEQGDSAMYLCASSLGVVRDEQYFGPGTRLTVT.

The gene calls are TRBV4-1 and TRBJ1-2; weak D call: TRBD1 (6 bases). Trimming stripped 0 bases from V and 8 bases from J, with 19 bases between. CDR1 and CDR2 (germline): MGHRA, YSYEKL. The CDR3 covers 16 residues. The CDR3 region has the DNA TGCGCCAGCAGCCAAGATATTAGTAACAGGGCGGGCGGCTACACCTTC. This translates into CASSQDISNRAGGYTF.

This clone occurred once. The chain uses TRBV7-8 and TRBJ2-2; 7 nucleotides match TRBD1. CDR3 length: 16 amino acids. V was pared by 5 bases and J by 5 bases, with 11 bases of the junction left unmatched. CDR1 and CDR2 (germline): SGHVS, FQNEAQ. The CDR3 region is CASSPGGARGTGELFF. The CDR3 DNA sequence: TGTGCCAGCAGCCCCGGTGGGGCCAGGGGGACCGGGGAGCTGTTTTTT. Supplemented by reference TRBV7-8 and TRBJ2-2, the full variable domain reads GAGVSQSPRYKVAKRGQDVALRCDPISGHVSLFWYQQALGQGPEFLTYFQNEAQLDKSGLPSDRFFAERPEGSVSTLKIQRTQQEDSAVYLCASSPGGARGTGELFFGEGSRLTVL.

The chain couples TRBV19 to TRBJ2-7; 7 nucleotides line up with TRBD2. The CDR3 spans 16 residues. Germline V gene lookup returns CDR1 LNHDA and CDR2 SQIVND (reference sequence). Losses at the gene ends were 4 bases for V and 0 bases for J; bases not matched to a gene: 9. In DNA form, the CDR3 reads TGTGCCAGTAGTACCCTAGGGCGGGAGAGCTCCTACGAGCAGTACTTC. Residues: CASSTLGRESSYEQYF.

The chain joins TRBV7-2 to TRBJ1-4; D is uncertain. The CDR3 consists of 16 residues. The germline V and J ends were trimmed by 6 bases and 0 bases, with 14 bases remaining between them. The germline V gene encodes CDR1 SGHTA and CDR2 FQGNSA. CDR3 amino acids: CASSLNYISTNEKLFF. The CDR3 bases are TGTGCCAGCAGTCTCAATTACATATCAACTAATGAAAAACTGTTTTTT.

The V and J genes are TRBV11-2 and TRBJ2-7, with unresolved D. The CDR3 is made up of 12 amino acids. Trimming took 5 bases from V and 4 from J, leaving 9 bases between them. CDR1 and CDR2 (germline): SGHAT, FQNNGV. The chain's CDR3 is CASSPPGYEQYF. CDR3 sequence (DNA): TGTGCCAGCAGCCCCCCCGGTTACGAGCAGTACTTC.

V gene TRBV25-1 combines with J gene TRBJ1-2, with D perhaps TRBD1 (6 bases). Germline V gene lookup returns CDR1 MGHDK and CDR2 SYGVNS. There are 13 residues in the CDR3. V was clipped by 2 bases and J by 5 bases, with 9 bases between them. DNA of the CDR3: TGTGCCAGCAGTGAACTAACAGGGTATGGCTACACCTTC. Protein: CASSELTGYGYTF.

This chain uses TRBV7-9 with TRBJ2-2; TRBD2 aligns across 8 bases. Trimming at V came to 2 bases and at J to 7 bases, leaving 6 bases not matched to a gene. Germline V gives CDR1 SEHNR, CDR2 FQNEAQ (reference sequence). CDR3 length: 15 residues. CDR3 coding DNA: TGTGCCAGCAGCTTAATGAGCGGGGGCGACGGGGAGCTGTTTTTT. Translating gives CASSLMSGGDGELFF.

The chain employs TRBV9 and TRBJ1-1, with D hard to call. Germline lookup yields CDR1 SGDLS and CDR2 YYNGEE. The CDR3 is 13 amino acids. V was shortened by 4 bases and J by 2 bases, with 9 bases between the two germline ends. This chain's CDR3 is CASSQDLNTEAFF. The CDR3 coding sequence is TGTGCCAGCAGCCAGGACTTAAACACTGAAGCTTTCTTT.

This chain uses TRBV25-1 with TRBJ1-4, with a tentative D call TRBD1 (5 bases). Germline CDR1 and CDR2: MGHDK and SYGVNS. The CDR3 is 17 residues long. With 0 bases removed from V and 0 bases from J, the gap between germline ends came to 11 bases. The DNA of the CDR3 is TGTGCCAGCAGTGAATATTCTCAGGGTACAACTAATGAAAAACTGTTTTTT. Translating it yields CASSEYSQGTTNEKLFF.

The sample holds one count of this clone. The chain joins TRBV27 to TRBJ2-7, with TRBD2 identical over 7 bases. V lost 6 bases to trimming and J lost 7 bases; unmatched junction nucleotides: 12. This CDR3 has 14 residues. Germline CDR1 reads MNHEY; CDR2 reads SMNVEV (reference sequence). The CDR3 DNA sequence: TGTGCCAGCAGCGCGGGGGACGGTTTGTGGGAGCAGTACTTC. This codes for CASSAGDGLWEQYF.

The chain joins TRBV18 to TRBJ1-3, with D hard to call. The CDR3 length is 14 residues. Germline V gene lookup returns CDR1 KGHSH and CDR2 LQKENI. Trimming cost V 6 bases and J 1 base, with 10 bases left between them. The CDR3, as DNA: TGTGCCAGCTCCCGAGGGAGGTCTGGAAACACCATATATTTT. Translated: CASSRGRSGNTIYF.

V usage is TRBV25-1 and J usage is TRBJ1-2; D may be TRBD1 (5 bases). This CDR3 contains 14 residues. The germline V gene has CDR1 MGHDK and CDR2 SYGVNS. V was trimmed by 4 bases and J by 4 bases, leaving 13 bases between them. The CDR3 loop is CASSGGQASYGYTF. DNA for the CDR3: TGTGCCAGCAGTGGGGGCCAGGCTAGCTATGGCTACACCTTC.

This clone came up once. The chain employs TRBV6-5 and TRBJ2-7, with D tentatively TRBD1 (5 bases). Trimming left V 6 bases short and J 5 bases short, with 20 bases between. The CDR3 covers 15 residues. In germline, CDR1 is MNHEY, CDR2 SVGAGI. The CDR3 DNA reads TGTGCCAGCAGCCCCCCCCAGGGCCTCGGAAACGAGCAGTACTTC. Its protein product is CASSPPQGLGNEQYF.

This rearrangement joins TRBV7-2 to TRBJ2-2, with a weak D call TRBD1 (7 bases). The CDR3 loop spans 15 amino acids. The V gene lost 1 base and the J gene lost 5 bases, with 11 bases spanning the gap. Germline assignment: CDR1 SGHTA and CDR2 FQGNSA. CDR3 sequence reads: CASSLGRGATGELFF. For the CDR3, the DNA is TGTGCCAGCAGCTTAGGCAGGGGGGCAACCGGGGAGCTGTTTTTT.

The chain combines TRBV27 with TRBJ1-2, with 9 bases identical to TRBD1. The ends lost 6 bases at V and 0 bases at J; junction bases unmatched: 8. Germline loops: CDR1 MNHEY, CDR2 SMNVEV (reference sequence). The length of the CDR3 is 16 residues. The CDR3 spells CASSKMGTGSNYGYTF. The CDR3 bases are TGTGCCAGCAGCAAAATGGGGACAGGGTCTAACTATGGCTACACCTTC.

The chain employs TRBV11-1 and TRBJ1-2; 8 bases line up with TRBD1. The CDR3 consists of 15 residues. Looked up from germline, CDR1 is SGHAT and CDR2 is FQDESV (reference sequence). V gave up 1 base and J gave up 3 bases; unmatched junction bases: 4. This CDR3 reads CASSLVAGGDYGYTF. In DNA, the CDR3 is TGTGCCAGCAGCTTAGTGGCAGGGGGCGACTATGGCTACACCTTC.

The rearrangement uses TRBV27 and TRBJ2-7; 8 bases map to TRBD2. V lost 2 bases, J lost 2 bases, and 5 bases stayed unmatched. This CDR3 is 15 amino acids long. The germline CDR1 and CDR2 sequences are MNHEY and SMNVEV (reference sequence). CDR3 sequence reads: CASSLLSGGTYEQYF. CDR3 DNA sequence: TGTGCCAGCAGTTTACTAAGCGGGGGAACCTACGAGCAGTACTTC.

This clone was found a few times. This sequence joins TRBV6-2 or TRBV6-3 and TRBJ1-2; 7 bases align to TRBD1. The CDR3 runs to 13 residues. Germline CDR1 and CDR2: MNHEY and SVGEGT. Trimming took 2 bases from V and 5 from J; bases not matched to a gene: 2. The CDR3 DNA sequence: TGTGCCAGCAGTTACACGGGACAGTATGGCTACACCTTC. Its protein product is CASSYTGQYGYTF.

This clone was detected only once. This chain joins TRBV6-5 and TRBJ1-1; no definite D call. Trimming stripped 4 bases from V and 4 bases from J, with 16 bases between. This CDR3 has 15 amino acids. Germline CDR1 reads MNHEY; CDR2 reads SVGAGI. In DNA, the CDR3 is TGTGCCAGCAGTTCCCCTCGAGAAGGGAGCACTGAAGCTTTCTTT. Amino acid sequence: CASSSPREGSTEAFF.

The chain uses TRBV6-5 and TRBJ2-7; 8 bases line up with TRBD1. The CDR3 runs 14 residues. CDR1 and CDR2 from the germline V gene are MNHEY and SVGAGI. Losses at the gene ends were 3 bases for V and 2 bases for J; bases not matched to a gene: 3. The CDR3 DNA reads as TGTGCCAGCAGTTATGAACAGGGGGCCTACGAGCAGTACTTC. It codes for CASSYEQGAYEQYF.

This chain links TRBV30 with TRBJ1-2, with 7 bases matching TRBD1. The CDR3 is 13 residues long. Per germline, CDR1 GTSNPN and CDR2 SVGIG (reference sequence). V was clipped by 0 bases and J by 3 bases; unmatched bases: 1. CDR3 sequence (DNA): TGTGCCTGGAGTGTCGACAGGGACTATGGCTACACCTTC. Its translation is CAWSVDRDYGYTF.